The next 10 T cell receptor beta chains were all read from a single sample in a study of identical twins. TCRdb recomputed calls from the 5' RACE reads with MiXCR, one row per CDR3 protein. The sample consists of 120,000 to 150,000 distinct CDR3 sequences, under 4.5% of them appearing once. Material: memory T cells sorted from blood. The receptors originated from a man between 18 and 35 years old in good health.

This clonotype appeared many times. The chain has TRBV14 and TRBJ2-1; 9 bases agree with TRBD1. After removal of 3 bases from V and 4 bases from J, the junction contained 13 bases not matched to a gene. CDR1 and CDR2 (germline): SGHDN, FVKESK. The CDR3 is made up of 18 amino acids. As DNA, the CDR3 is TGTGCCAGCAGCCAGGGTGTAGACAGGACAGGGGCGTACAATGAGCAGTTCTTC. It codes for CASSQGVDRTGAYNEQFF.

The sample holds many counts of this clonotype. V is TRBV20-1 and J is TRBJ2-2, with TRBD2 matching 12 bases. V lost 0 bases to trimming and J lost 8 bases; unmatched junction nucleotides: 4. The V gene's germline CDR1 is DFQATT and CDR2 SNEGSKA (reference sequence). This CDR3 spans 15 amino acids. In nucleotides, the CDR3 is TGCAGTGCTAGAGATCGACTAGCGGGAGAGGGGGAGCTGTTTTTT. Translation: CSARDRLAGEGELFF.

This clonotype was seen ten or more times. The chain is built from TRBV20-1 and TRBJ2-5; possibly TRBD1 for D (6 bases). V lost 7 bases, J lost 5 bases, and 14 bases lay in between. The germline gives CDR1 DFQATT, CDR2 SNEGSKA (reference sequence). The CDR3 contains 12 residues. The CDR3 reads CSVGDMWETQYF. The CDR3 DNA sequence: TGCAGTGTTGGGGACATGTGGGAGACCCAGTACTTC.

This clonotype was seen ten or more times. The chain is built from TRBV6-2 or TRBV6-3 and TRBJ2-5; D remains ambiguous. V lost 5 bases, J lost 5 bases, and 9 bases lay in between. CDR1 and CDR2 from the germline V gene are MNHEY and SVGEGT. The CDR3 is 12 amino acids. The CDR3 DNA is TGTGCCAGCAGTCAGACACGGGAGACCCAGTACTTC. It is translated as CASSQTRETQYF.

This clonotype was counted many times. The chain carries TRBV12-3 or TRBV12-4 and TRBJ1-2; 7 bases align to TRBD1. J gave up 3 bases and V 3 bases, and 4 bases lay outside the gene matches. The CDR3 has 14 residues. The CDR3 loop is CASSLKGAYYGYTF. The CDR3 DNA reads as TGTGCCAGCAGTTTGAAGGGGGCATACTATGGCTACACCTTC.

This clonotype has ten or more counts. This chain links TRBV6-2 or TRBV6-3 with TRBJ2-3; TRBD2 agrees at 8 bases. This CDR3 is built from 15 residues. Trimming at V came to 2 bases and at J to 4 bases, leaving 5 bases not matched to a gene. Germline loops: CDR1 MNHEY, CDR2 SVGEGT. This CDR3 reads CASSYGGRRADTQYF. The CDR3, as DNA: TGTGCCAGCAGTTACGGCGGGAGGAGGGCAGATACGCAGTATTTT.

This clonotype has a count of ten or more. The chain has TRBV7-2 and TRBJ2-5, with D perhaps matching TRBD1 or TRBD2 (5 bases each). Germline CDR1 reads SGHTA; CDR2 reads FQGNSA. The CDR3 sequence is 13 residues long. Trimming took 4 bases from V and 3 from J, leaving 9 bases between them. CDR3 in DNA: TGTGCCAGCAGCTCCCTGGGGGAAGAGACCCAGTACTTC. Encoded protein: CASSSLGEETQYF.

This clonotype appeared many times. V gene TRBV5-1 combines with J gene TRBJ1-4; 11 bases are shared with TRBD1. V lost 4 bases, J lost 0 bases, and 5 bases stayed unmatched. Germline-derived CDR1 and CDR2 are SGHRS and YFSETQ. The CDR3 spans 17 residues. CDR3 sequence reads: CASSAGQGAATNEKLFF. In DNA, the CDR3 is TGCGCCAGCAGCGCCGGACAGGGGGCTGCAACTAATGAAAAACTGTTTTTT.

This clonotype has ten or more counts. The chain has TRBV28 and TRBJ2-3; TRBD1 agrees at 8 bases. The CDR3 has 15 residues. CDR1 is MDHEN, CDR2 SYDVKM, per germline. With 4 bases clipped from V and 1 base from J, the junction kept 4 bases outside the gene matches. The CDR3 is CASSSRTGRTDTQYF. The CDR3 DNA is TGTGCCAGCAGTTCGCGGACAGGGCGCACAGATACGCAGTATTTT.

In this sample, this clonotype turned up a few times. The chain carries TRBV3-1 and TRBJ2-3; 13 bases are shared with TRBD2. The CDR3 has 17 residues. Losses at the gene ends were 4 bases for V and 5 bases for J; bases not matched to a gene: 9. Germline CDR1 is LGHDT and CDR2 is YNNKEL (reference sequence). In DNA form, the CDR3 reads TGTGCCAGCAGCCGACGGACTAGCGGGAGATGGGAAGATACGCAGTATTTT. Residues: CASSRRTSGRWEDTQYF.